Listed here are 8 T cell receptor beta chains from one sample, sequenced in a study of cytomegalovirus exposure and HLA in healthy donors. Assay: immunoSEQ multiplex PCR; the TCRdb copy retains only in-frame clones and omits some. Seen here are 200,000 or so clones, roughly 82% observed once, and the top ten hold 10% to 15%. Sequencing was carried out using PBMCs. These TCRs come from a woman aged 25-40 years in good health and CMV-seropositive.

The rearrangement uses TRBV6-5 and TRBJ2-7; 11 bases fit TRBD2. V shed 2 bases and J 3 bases; nucleotides not matched to a gene: 3. Germline V gives CDR1 MNHEY, CDR2 SVGAGI. This CDR3 comprises 15 residues. The CDR3 nucleotides are TGTGCCAGCAGTTACGCGACTAGCGGGAACTACGAGCAGTACTTC. Its translation: CASSYATSGNYEQYF.

V gene TRBV27 combines with J gene TRBJ2-6, with D possibly matching TRBD2 (5 bases). CDR1 and CDR2 from the germline V gene are MNHEY and SMNVEV (reference sequence). V was clipped by 7 bases and J by 4 bases, with 17 bases between them. CDR3 length equals 16 residues. CDR3 coding DNA: TGTGCCAGCAATAAGGGCGCGGGCTCCGGGGCCAACGTCCTGACTTTC. Translation: CASNKGAGSGANVLTF.

The chain employs TRBV6-5 and TRBJ2-7; D gene ambiguous. Germline lookup yields CDR1 MNHEY and CDR2 SVGAGI. CDR3 length equals 16 residues. Trimming took 0 bases from V and 5 from J, leaving 17 bases between them. Written as DNA, the CDR3 is TGTGCCAGCAGTTACTCGTTGGCGTGGGCTTTCCACGAGCAGTACTTC. Protein product: CASSYSLAWAFHEQYF.

The rearrangement links TRBV5-1 to TRBJ2-3; 9 bases match TRBD2. The CDR3 spans 18 residues. Germline values: CDR1 SGHRS, CDR2 YFSETQ. V shed 0 bases and J 5 bases; nucleotides not matched to a gene: 13. The CDR3 DNA sequence: TGCGCCAGCAGCTTGGGGGCGAGCGGGAGGACTCTTGGAGATACGCAGTATTTT. Translating gives CASSLGASGRTLGDTQYF.

V gene TRBV15 combines with J gene TRBJ1-1, with TRBD1 as a possible D gene (5 bases). This CDR3 comprises 17 residues. V was shortened by 0 bases and J by 0 bases, with 14 bases between the two germline ends. Per the germline V gene, CDR1 is LNHNV and CDR2 is YYDKDF (reference sequence). This chain's CDR3 is CATSREDNSPMNTEAFF. The CDR3 bases are TGTGCCACCAGCAGAGAGGACAACTCTCCTATGAACACTGAAGCTTTCTTT. The whole variable domain, filled in from reference TRBV15 and TRBJ1-1, reads DAMVIQNPRYQVTQFGKPVTLSCSQTLNHNVMYWYQQKSSQAPKLLFHYYDKDFNNEADTPDNFQSRRPNTSFCFLDIRSPGLGDTAMYLCATSREDNSPMNTEAFFGQGTRLTVV.

The chain employs TRBV28 and TRBJ2-7, with D maybe TRBD1 (6 bases). Trimming pared 7 bases from V and 5 bases from J, leaving 12 bases between. CDR1 and CDR2 (germline): MDHEN, SYDVKM. The CDR3 is 12 amino acids. The CDR3 coding sequence is TGTGCCAGCAATAACCAGGGGCACGAGCAGTACTTC. Amino acid sequence: CASNNQGHEQYF.

The V and J genes are TRBV11-2 and TRBJ1-4, with 7 bases lining up with TRBD1. V trimming: 7 bases; J trimming: 4 bases; junction bases outside the gene matches: 6. The CDR3 is 14 residues long. The germline V gene has CDR1 SGHAT and CDR2 FQNNGV. The DNA of the CDR3 is TGTGCCAGCAACTTCCGGGACAGTAATGAAAAACTGTTTTTT. This gives the protein CASNFRDSNEKLFF.

The chain combines TRBV27 with TRBJ1-1; 10 bases fit TRBD1. This CDR3 spans 16 amino acids. Germline loops: CDR1 MNHEY, CDR2 SMNVEV (reference sequence). Losses at the gene ends were 2 bases for V and 4 bases for J; bases not matched to a gene: 7. In nucleotides, the CDR3 is TGTGCCAGCAGTTTAGCGCCGGGACAGGGGATCACTGAAGCTTTCTTT. It yields the protein CASSLAPGQGITEAFF.